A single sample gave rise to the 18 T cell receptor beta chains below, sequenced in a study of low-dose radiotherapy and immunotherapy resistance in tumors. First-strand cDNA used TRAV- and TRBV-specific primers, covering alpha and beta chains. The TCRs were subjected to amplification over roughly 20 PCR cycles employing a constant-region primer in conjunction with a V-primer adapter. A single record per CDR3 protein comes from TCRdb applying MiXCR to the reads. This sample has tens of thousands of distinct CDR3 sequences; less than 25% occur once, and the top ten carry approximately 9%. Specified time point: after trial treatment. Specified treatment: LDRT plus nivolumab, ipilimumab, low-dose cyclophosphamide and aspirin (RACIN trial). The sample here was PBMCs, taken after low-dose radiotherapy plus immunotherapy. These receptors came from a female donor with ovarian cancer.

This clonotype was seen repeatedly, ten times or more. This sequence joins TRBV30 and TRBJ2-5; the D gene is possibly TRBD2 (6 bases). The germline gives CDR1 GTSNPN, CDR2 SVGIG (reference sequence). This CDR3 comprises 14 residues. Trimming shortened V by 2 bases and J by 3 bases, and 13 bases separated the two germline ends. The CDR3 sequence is CAWSPGGKEETQYF. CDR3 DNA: TGTGCCTGGAGTCCGGGCGGGAAGGAAGAGACCCAGTACTTC.

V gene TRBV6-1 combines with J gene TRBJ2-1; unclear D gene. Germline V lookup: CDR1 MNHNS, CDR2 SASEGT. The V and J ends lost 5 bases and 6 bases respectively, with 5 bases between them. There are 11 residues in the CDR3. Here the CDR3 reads CASSYPNEQFF. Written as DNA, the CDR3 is TGTGCCAGCAGTTACCCCAATGAGCAGTTCTTC.

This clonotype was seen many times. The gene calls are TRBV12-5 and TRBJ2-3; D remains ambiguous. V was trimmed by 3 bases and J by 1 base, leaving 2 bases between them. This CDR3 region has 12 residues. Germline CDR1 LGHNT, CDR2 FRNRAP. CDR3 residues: CASGFGTDTQYF. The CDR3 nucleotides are TGTGCTAGTGGTTTTGGCACAGATACGCAGTATTTT.

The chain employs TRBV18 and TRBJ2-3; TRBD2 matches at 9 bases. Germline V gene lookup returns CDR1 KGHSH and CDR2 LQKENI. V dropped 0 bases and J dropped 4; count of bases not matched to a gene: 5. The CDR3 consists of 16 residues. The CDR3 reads CASSPPAGGPADTQYF. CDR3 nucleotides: TGTGCCAGCTCACCACCGGCGGGAGGGCCCGCAGATACGCAGTATTTT.

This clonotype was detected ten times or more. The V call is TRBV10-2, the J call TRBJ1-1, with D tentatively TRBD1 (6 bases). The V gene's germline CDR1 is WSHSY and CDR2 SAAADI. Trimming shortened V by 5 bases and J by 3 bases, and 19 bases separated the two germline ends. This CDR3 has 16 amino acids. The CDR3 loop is CASSLPGPRGHTEAFF. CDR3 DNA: TGCGCCAGCAGTCTACCGGGTCCCAGGGGACACACTGAAGCTTTCTTT.

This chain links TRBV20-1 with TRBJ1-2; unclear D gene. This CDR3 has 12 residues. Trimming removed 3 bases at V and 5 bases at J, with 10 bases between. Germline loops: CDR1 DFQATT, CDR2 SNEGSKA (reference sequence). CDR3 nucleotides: TGCAGTGCTAGGGTTGGAGATTATGGCTACACCTTC. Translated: CSARVGDYGYTF.

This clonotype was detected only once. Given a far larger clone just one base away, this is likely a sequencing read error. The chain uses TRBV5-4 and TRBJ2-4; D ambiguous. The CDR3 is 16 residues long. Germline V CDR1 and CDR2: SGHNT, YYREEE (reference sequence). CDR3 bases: TGTGCCAGCACCTTGGGGTTTCGTAGCTCCTACAATGAGCAGTACTTC. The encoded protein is CASTLGFRSSYNEQYF. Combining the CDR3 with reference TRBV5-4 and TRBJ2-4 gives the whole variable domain ETGVTQSPTHLIKTRGQQVTLRCSSQSGHNTVSWYQQALGQGPQFIFQYYREEENGRGNFPPRFSGLQFPNYSSELNVNALELDDSALYLCASTLGFRSSYNEQYFGAGTRLSVL.

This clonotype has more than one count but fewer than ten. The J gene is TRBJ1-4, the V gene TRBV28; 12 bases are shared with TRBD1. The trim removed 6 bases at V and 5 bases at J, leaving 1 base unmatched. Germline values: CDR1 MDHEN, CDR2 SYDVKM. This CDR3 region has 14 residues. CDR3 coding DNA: TGTGCCAGCAGAGGGACAGGGGGCAATGAAAAACTGTTTTTT. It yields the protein CASRGTGGNEKLFF.

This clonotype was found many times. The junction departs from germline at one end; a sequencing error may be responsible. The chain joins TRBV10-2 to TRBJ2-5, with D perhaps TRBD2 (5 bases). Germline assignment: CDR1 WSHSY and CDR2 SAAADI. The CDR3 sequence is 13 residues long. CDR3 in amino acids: CASSFGWGETRYF. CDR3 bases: TGCGCCAGCAGCTTTGGATGGGGAGAGACCCGGTACTTC.

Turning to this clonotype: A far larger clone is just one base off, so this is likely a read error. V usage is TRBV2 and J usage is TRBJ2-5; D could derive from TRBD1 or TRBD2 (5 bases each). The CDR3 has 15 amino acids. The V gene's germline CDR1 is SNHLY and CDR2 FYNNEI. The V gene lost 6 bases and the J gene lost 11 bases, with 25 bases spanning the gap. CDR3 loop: CASSLSRDGDNEQYF. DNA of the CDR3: TGTGCCAGCAGCCTAAGCCGGGACGGAGACAATGAGCAGTACTTC.

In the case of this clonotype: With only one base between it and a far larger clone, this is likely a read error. The CDR3 loop reads CASSDAASGAYNEQYF. The CDR3 coding sequence is TGTGCCAGCAGTGACGCGGCTAGCGGAGCGTACAATGAGCAGTACTTC. The chain joins TRBV6-4 to TRBJ2-4, with 7 bases aligning to TRBD2. Germline V lookup: CDR1 MRHNA, CDR2 SNTAGT. The J segment lost 13 bases and the V segment lost 2 bases, leaving 17 bases of the junction unmatched. CDR3 length: 16 amino acids.

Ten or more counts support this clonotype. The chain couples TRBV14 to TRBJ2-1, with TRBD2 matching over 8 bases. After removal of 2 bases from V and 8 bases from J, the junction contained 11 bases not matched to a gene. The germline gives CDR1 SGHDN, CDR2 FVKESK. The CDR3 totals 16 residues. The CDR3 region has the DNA TGTGCCAGCAGCCAACTACACGGGAGGGCCGGAGATGAGCAGTTCTTC. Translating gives CASSQLHGRAGDEQFF.

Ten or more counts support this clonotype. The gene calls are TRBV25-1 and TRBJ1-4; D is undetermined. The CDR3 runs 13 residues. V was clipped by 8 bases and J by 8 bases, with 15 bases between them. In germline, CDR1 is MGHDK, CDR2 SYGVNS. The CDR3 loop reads CASSHSPPEKLFF. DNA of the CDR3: TGTGCCAGCTCCCACTCCCCCCCGGAAAAACTGTTTTTT.

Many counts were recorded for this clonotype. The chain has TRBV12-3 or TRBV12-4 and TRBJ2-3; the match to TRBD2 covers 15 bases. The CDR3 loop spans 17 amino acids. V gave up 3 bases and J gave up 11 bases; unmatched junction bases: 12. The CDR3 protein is CASSFSWGLAGGGVQYF. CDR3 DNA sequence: TGTGCCAGCAGTTTCTCTTGGGGACTAGCGGGAGGAGGAGTGCAGTATTTT.

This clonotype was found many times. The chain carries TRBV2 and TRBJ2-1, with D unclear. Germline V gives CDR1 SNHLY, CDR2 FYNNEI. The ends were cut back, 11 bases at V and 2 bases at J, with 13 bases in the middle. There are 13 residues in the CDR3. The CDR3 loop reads CACGIDPYNEQFF. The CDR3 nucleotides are TGTGCCTGCGGTATAGATCCCTACAATGAGCAGTTCTTC.

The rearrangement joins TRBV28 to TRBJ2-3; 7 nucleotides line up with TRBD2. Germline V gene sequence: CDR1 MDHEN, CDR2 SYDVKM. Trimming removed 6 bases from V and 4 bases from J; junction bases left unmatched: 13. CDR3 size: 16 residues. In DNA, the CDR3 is TGTGCCAGCAGGCACTGGGGGGGAGAGTCCCCAGATACGCAGTATTTT. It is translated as CASRHWGGESPDTQYF. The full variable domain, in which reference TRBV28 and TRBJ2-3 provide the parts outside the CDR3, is DVKVTQSSRYLVKRTGEKVFLECVQDMDHENMFWYRQDPGLGLRLIYFSYDVKMKEKGDIPEGYSVSREKKERFSLILESASTNQTSMYLCASRHWGGESPDTQYFGPGTRLTVL.

CDR3 bases: TGTGCCAGCAGTTTCCGGACGGCTACTAATGAAAAACTGTTTTTT. Translation: CASSFRTATNEKLFF. This chain links TRBV28 with TRBJ1-4; D gene ambiguous. CDR1 MDHEN and CDR2 SYDVKM come from the germline V gene. V was shortened by 3 bases and J by 2 bases, with 10 bases between the two germline ends. This CDR3 region has 15 residues.

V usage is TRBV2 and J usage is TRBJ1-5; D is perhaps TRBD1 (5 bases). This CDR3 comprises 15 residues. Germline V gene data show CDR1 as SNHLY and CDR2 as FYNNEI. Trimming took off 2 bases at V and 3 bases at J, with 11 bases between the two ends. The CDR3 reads CASSEWGVDNQPQHF. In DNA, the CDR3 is TGTGCCAGCAGTGAATGGGGGGTCGACAATCAGCCCCAGCATTTT.